The present T cell receptor beta chain was sequenced within a study of shared clonotypes between healthy human individuals. Findings and limits, study-wide: On the whole, naive subsets had larger estimated richness than memory subsets had.

CCR7-negative CD45RA+ TemRA cells were pooled with CD45RO+ cells for CD8 memory. Germline lookup yields CDR1 MNHEY and CDR2 SMNVEV (reference sequence). The CDR3 covers 16 residues. V gave up 2 bases and J gave up 7 bases, with 18 bases separating them. As to this clone: Its antigen remains unknown.

It was at deep level that the assay was run. When replicate PCRs were run on sorted subsets, they used approximately 210 ng DNA, about 30,000 T cell genomes. TCRdb keeps only in-frame clones here, not all; method: immunoSEQ multiplex PCR. This table has roughly 110,000 clones, roughly two thirds appearing once. Sequences were obtained from memory CD8+ T cells sorted from blood. Documented subset: CD45RO+ cells pooled with CCR7-negative TemRA cells. The chain uses TRBV27 and TRBJ2-4; TRBD1 is a possible D gene (5 bases). The origin of this receptor is a woman aged 25 to 39 in good health. In DNA form, the CDR3 reads TGTGCCAGCAGTTTAAGGCAGGGTGGTCGAAACAACATTCAGTACTTC. Its translation is CASSLRQGGRNNIQYF.